A single sample gave rise to the 24 T cell receptor beta chains below, sequenced in a study of blood T cell repertoires in COVID-19. Sequencing was performed with immunoSEQ multiplex PCR; in TCRdb, only in-frame clones are kept and a portion is missing. Here the sample spans more than 70,000 clones, approximately 88% being singletons. Material for sequencing was peripheral blood. These receptors all come from a man aged 50-60 years with active COVID-19.

The chain uses TRBV30 and TRBJ1-4; tentatively, D is TRBD1 (5 bases). Trimming pared 7 bases from V and 3 bases from J, leaving 12 bases between. Germline V CDR1 and CDR2: GTSNPN, SVGIG (reference sequence). The CDR3 runs to 13 residues. CDR3 in amino acids: CASRVKANEKLFF. CDR3 in DNA: TGTGCCTCCAGGGTAAAGGCTAATGAAAAACTGTTTTTT.

This chain links TRBV5-1 with TRBJ2-7; D is ambiguous. This CDR3 is 14 amino acids long. Germline V gene lookup returns CDR1 SGHRS and CDR2 YFSETQ. Trimming shortened V by 0 bases and J by 0 bases, and 7 bases separated the two germline ends. As DNA, the CDR3 is TGCGCCAGCAGCTTGGCTGAGAGCTCCTACGAGCAGTACTTC. Translation: CASSLAESSYEQYF.

V usage is TRBV29-1 and J usage is TRBJ2-3, with TRBD2 identical over 11 bases. The CDR3 has 14 residues. Germline V CDR1 and CDR2: SQVTM, ANQGSEA. Losses at the gene ends were 7 bases for V and 1 base for J; bases not matched to a gene: 4. CDR3 in DNA: TGCAGCGCCCATAGCGGGGGGGGCACAGATACGCAGTATTTT. Protein: CSAHSGGGTDTQYF.

Comment on this clone: Germline and junction disagree at one end, which may indicate a read error. The chain employs TRBV7-7 and TRBJ1-4; TRBD1 matches at 9 bases. The CDR3 consists of 16 residues. Germline CDR1 and CDR2: SSHAT and FNYEAQ (reference sequence). CDR3 in DNA: TGTGCTAGCAGCTTAGGGACAGGGTTCGCTAATGAAAAACTGTTTTTT. Translation gives CASSLGTGFANEKLFF.

This clone turned up a few times. The J gene is TRBJ1-6, the V gene TRBV6-2 or TRBV6-3, with D tentatively TRBD1 (6 bases). Germline CDR1 is MNHEY and CDR2 is SVGEGT. The CDR3 extends over 15 amino acids. Trimming removed 4 bases from V and 10 bases from J, with 17 bases in between. The CDR3 DNA reads as TGTGCCAGCAGTTCTTGGAAACAGGGAAGATCACCCCTCCACTTT. As protein: CASSSWKQGRSPLHF.

The gene calls are TRBV29-1 and TRBJ2-1; D remains unclear. Trimming took off 4 bases at V and 8 bases at J, with 3 bases between the two ends. This CDR3 has 9 amino acids. Germline V lookup: CDR1 SQVTM, CDR2 ANQGSEA. The CDR3: CSVVDEQFF. The CDR3 DNA is TGCAGCGTTGTAGATGAGCAGTTCTTC.

CDR3: CASSLGQLEETQYF. CDR3 DNA: TGCGCCAGCAGCTTGGGACAATTAGAAGAGACCCAGTACTTC. The V gene is TRBV5-1, the J gene TRBJ2-5; D gene ambiguous. The CDR3 covers 14 residues. CDR1 SGHRS and CDR2 YFSETQ come from the germline V gene. V lost 0 bases and J lost 3, with 9 bases in between.

The J gene is TRBJ2-1, the V gene TRBV29-1, with 7 bases that match TRBD2. Germline CDR1 reads SQVTM; CDR2 reads ANQGSEA. The CDR3 totals 12 residues. V shed 6 bases, J shed 9 bases, and the junction held 8 bases outside the gene matches. This chain's CDR3 is CSVHQLASEQFF. CDR3 nucleotide sequence: TGCAGCGTACACCAACTAGCGAGTGAGCAGTTCTTC.

This clone turned up a few times. The chain uses TRBV27 and TRBJ1-5; tentatively, D is TRBD1 (6 bases). CDR1 and CDR2 from the germline V gene are MNHEY and SMNVEV (reference sequence). V lost 0 bases and J 0 bases, leaving 12 bases between the germline ends. CDR3 length: 17 residues. This CDR3 is CASSLSTGQGSNQPQHF. The CDR3 bases are TGTGCCAGCAGTTTATCGACAGGCCAGGGTAGCAATCAGCCCCAGCATTTT.

This clone was picked up one time. The chain carries TRBV2 and TRBJ1-6; perhaps TRBD1 as D (5 bases). This CDR3 region has 15 residues. Deletions cut 7 bases from V and 5 bases from J, with 15 bases between. Germline loops: CDR1 SNHLY, CDR2 FYNNEI. The CDR3 loop is CASTQIGGNNSPLHF. The CDR3 nucleotides are TGTGCCAGCACCCAAATTGGGGGGAATAATTCACCCCTCCACTTT.

V usage is TRBV5-4 and J usage is TRBJ2-7; 12 bases are a match to TRBD1. The V and J ends lost 0 bases and 9 bases, in that order; junction bases with no gene match: 7. CDR1 and CDR2 (germline): SGHNT, YYREEE (reference sequence). The CDR3 consists of 15 residues. As DNA, the CDR3 is TGTGCCAGCAGCTTGGCCGGGACAGGGGGCTTTCGGCAGTACTTC. Amino acid sequence: CASSLAGTGGFRQYF.

The chain employs TRBV30 and TRBJ1-3, with a tentative D call TRBD1 (5 bases). This CDR3 comprises 17 residues. CDR1 and CDR2 (germline): GTSNPN, SVGIG (reference sequence). Deletions cut 5 bases from V and 0 bases from J, with 20 bases between. The CDR3 reads CAWVAGKTARSGNTIYF. CDR3 DNA: TGTGCCTGGGTAGCCGGAAAGACAGCCCGCTCTGGAAACACCATATATTTT.

The chain has TRBV6-2 or TRBV6-3 and TRBJ2-7; D uncertain. The CDR3 spans 11 residues. Trimming took off 3 bases at V and 5 bases at J, with 5 bases between the two ends. Germline V gives CDR1 MNHEY, CDR2 SVGEGT. The DNA for the CDR3 is TGTGCCAGCAGTTATCCCGACGAGCAGTACTTC. The encoded protein is CASSYPDEQYF.

V gene TRBV6-5 combines with J gene TRBJ2-7, with 9 bases lining up with TRBD1. This CDR3 is built from 14 residues. V dropped 6 bases and J dropped 5; count of bases not matched to a gene: 8. Germline loops: CDR1 MNHEY, CDR2 SVGAGI. This chain's CDR3 is CASSQPGQGHEQYF. The CDR3, as DNA: TGTGCCAGCAGCCAGCCGGGACAGGGCCACGAGCAGTACTTC.

The chain recombines TRBV27 with TRBJ1-5; 7 positions agree with TRBD1. Germline CDR1 reads MNHEY; CDR2 reads SMNVEV (reference sequence). The CDR3 sequence is 12 residues long. The CDR3 here is CATGQSNQPQHF. DNA of the CDR3: TGTGCTACGGGACAGAGCAATCAGCCCCAGCATTTT.

This chain joins TRBV2 and TRBJ2-5; D not certain. V shed 6 bases and J shed 5 bases, with 7 bases lying between them. Per the germline V gene, CDR1 is SNHLY and CDR2 is FYNNEI. The CDR3 consists of 11 residues. The CDR3 region has the DNA TGTGCCAGCAGAGTTCAGGAGACCCAGTACTTC. Translated: CASRVQETQYF.

V gene TRBV5-1 combines with J gene TRBJ1-5, with 7 bases that match TRBD1. From germline, CDR1 is SGHRS and CDR2 YFSETQ. This CDR3 is 15 amino acids long. V lost 7 bases to trimming and J lost 4 bases; unmatched junction nucleotides: 11. DNA of the CDR3: TGCGCCAGCTCCATTGGGGGGACAGATAATCAGCCCCAGCATTTT. Translating gives CASSIGGTDNQPQHF.

The rearrangement uses TRBV7-8 and TRBJ2-3; D call uncertain. The germline CDR1 and CDR2 sequences are SGHVS and FQNEAQ. V was cut by 1 base and J by 6 bases, with 11 bases left in between. The CDR3 runs 14 residues. The CDR3 DNA is TGTGCCAGCAGCTTAGGGCGGAACTTGGATACGCAGTATTTT. As protein: CASSLGRNLDTQYF.

The chain couples TRBV3-1 (or the pseudogene TRBV3-2) to TRBJ1-2; D gene ambiguous. CDR1 and CDR2 (germline): LGHDT, YNNKEL (reference sequence). Trimming pared 0 bases from V and 7 bases from J, leaving 6 bases between. The CDR3 is 12 amino acids. CDR3 bases: TGTGCCAGCAGCCAAGATAACACTGGCTACACCTTC. This sequence encodes CASSQDNTGYTF.

This chain connects TRBV7-9 to TRBJ2-1; TRBD2 matches at 7 bases. Germline loops: CDR1 SEHNR, CDR2 FQNEAQ (reference sequence). CDR3 size: 16 residues. The junction had 15 bases not matched to a gene; V was cut back by 5 bases and J by 8 bases. DNA for the CDR3: TGTGCCAGCAGCCCCCTAAAAGGCGGGAGAATAGATGAGCAGTTCTTC. This gives the protein CASSPLKGGRIDEQFF.

DNA for the CDR3: TGCAGCGTTGAGGGGGGACCCGGCCAAGAGACCCAGTACTTC. It codes for CSVEGGPGQETQYF. The V call is TRBV29-1, the J call TRBJ2-5; perhaps TRBD2 as D (6 bases). Per the germline V gene, CDR1 is SQVTM and CDR2 is ANQGSEA. Trimming pared 3 bases from V and 1 base from J, leaving 12 bases between. The CDR3 runs to 14 residues.

The chain joins TRBV6-2 or TRBV6-3 to TRBJ2-3; a weak D match, TRBD1 (5 bases). V lost 0 bases and J lost 5, with 9 bases in between. The V gene's germline CDR1 is MNHEY and CDR2 SVGEGT. The CDR3 contains 14 residues. DNA of the CDR3: TGTGCCAGCAGTTACTCGGTCAGGGAAGATACGCAGTATTTT. Its translation: CASSYSVREDTQYF.

This clone was picked up one time. The CDR3 DNA reads TGTGCCAGCAGCTCGCAGGTGCTGAACACTGAAGCTTTCTTT. Its translation: CASSSQVLNTEAFF. The chain recombines TRBV7-2 with TRBJ1-1, with D hard to call. The CDR3 runs to 14 residues. CDR1 and CDR2 (germline): SGHTA, FQGNSA. V was shortened by 4 bases and J by 0 bases, with 9 bases between the two germline ends. Together with reference TRBV7-2 and TRBJ1-1, the CDR3 gives the full variable domain: GAGVSQSPSNKVTEKGKDVELRCDPISGHTALYWYRQSLGQGLEFLIYFQGNSAPDKSGLPSDRFSAERTGGSVSTLTIQRTQQEDSAVYLCASSSQVLNTEAFFGQGTRLTVV.

This rearrangement joins TRBV27 to TRBJ2-3, with 7 bases fitting TRBD2. Losses at the gene ends were 5 bases for V and 7 bases for J; bases not matched to a gene: 9. This CDR3 has 14 residues. The germline CDR1 and CDR2 sequences are MNHEY and SMNVEV (reference sequence). CDR3 sequence reads: CASSTRGRENTQYF. The CDR3, as DNA: TGTGCCAGCAGTACTCGGGGGAGGGAGAATACGCAGTATTTT.